The present entry profiles one T cell receptor (beta chain) with its context. Its antigen is unknown. The data originate from a study of blood T cells in healthy people across ages. General study findings and limits: PBMCs left unsorted prevented a conclusive naive versus antigen-experienced comparison. There was a strong correlation between TCR beta diversity and naive T cell percentage. More naive CD4+ cells and higher diversity were found in long-lived than in aged donors.

Then a second PCR, running about 6 to 11 cycles, was carried out with a sample-barcoded 5' primer and a J-beta primer mix. Each cDNA molecule was tagged by a template-switch adaptor with 12 random nucleotides. TCRdb re-called the 5' RACE reads through MiXCR, storing one row per CDR3 protein. The sample contains about 640,000 distinct CDR3 sequences, roughly 50% of which appear only once. This CDR3 has 14 residues. The germline CDR1 and CDR2 sequences are SNHLY and FYNNEI. Trimming shortened V by 4 bases and J by 4 bases, and 11 bases separated the two germline ends. Sequences were obtained from blood. The receptor's source is a man aged 55 to 70 in good health. The rearrangement uses TRBV2 and TRBJ2-1, with D unresolved. The CDR3 nucleotides are TGTGCCAGCAGTGTCCTAGGCCCTTACAATGAGCAGTTCTTC. This encodes CASSVLGPYNEQFF.